This section outlines one T cell receptor beta chain sequence together with its context. Methods used by the authors: Quantification of nucleated cells was approximated via reference gene primer amplification. Sequencing used immunoSEQ multiplex PCR; TCRdb keeps in-frame clones, though not all of them. V and J calls and clone size come straight from that table; D and trimming were deduced from the DNA. The sample records around 260,000 clones, 88% being singletons. The CDR3 consists of 14 residues. Per germline, CDR1 SEHNR and CDR2 FQNEAQ (reference sequence). Deletions cut 5 bases from V and 0 bases from J, with 11 bases between. The data originate from a study of blood T cell repertoires in COVID-19. About the research overall: From the United States, Italy and Spain came samples of acute and convalescent COVID-19. T cells, B-cell-depleted T cells, or PBMCs supplied cDNA or gDNA.

The clonotype comes from a man in his sixties who had recovered from COVID-19. The source material was peripheral blood. The chain combines TRBV7-9 with TRBJ2-7; no reliable D call. CDR3 bases: TGTGCCAGCAGCCCCCGGTCCTACTCCTACGAGCAGTACTTC. Translated, it gives CASSPRSYSYEQYF.